These 10 T cell receptor beta chains share one sample of origin, sequenced in a study of Ad26.COV2.S vaccination and SARS-CoV-2 variants. Profiled with immunoSEQ multiplex PCR; TCRdb holds only in-frame clones, not every one. Here the sample spans under 500,000 clones, 92% being singletons. Described treatment: over 15 received Ad26.COV2.S at low or high dose, single or two shots; about 5 received placebo; per-sample allocation not given. The study sampled participants on day 63 after the first vaccine or placebo injection. The material was peripheral blood, obtained in a trial of Ad26.COV2.S vaccine versus placebo. The receptors stem from a person aged 18-60 years who received the Ad26.COV2.S COVID-19 vaccine or a placebo.

The chain carries TRBV9 and TRBJ2-7; a weak D match, TRBD2 (5 bases). CDR3 size: 14 residues. V lost 0 bases and J 3 bases, leaving 10 bases between the germline ends. The germline gives CDR1 SGDLS, CDR2 YYNGEE. CDR3 DNA: TGTGCCAGCAGCGTAGGAGGGATGCGCTACGAGCAGTACTTC. It specifies CASSVGGMRYEQYF.

The rearrangement links TRBV3-1 (or the pseudogene TRBV3-2) to TRBJ2-1, with D possibly TRBD1 on 5 matching bases. The CDR3 contains 14 residues. Trimming took off 1 base at V and 9 bases at J, with 13 bases between the two ends. Germline loops: CDR1 LGHDT, CDR2 YNNKEL (reference sequence). The CDR3 DNA follows: TGTGCCAGCAGCCAAGGGGGCACCCATTGTGAGCAGTTCTTC. Translating gives CASSQGGTHCEQFF.

V and J are TRBV7-9 and TRBJ1-2; tentative D call: TRBD1 (5 bases). CDR3 length equals 16 residues. Germline V CDR1 and CDR2: SEHNR, FQNEAQ (reference sequence). V gave up 0 bases and J gave up 8 bases, with 19 bases separating them. The CDR3 coding sequence is TGTGCCAGCAGCTTAGCGCTGGGACCACGGGGGTCGGGCTACACCTTC. This codes for CASSLALGPRGSGYTF.

The chain is built from TRBV24-1 and TRBJ1-2; no firm D call. This CDR3 has 12 residues. CDR1 is KGHDR and CDR2 is SFDVKD in the germline V gene. V was pared by 9 bases and J by 2 bases, with 9 bases between. The CDR3 loop reads CATPERNYGYTF. For the CDR3, the DNA is TGTGCCACCCCCGAAAGGAACTATGGCTACACCTTC.

The V gene is TRBV5-1, the J gene TRBJ2-5; 7 bases agree with TRBD1. V lost 0 bases and J lost 9; bases outside the gene matches: 2. The CDR3 totals 12 residues. The V gene's germline CDR1 is SGHRS and CDR2 YFSETQ. As DNA, the CDR3 is TGCGCCAGCAGCTTGGGTCAGGGGGCCCAGTACTTC. Its protein product is CASSLGQGAQYF.

The chain joins TRBV3-1 (or the pseudogene TRBV3-2) to TRBJ1-2; weak D call: TRBD1 (5 bases). The CDR3 contains 15 residues. CDR1 is LGHDT, CDR2 YNNKEL, per germline (reference sequence). V was clipped by 4 bases and J by 6 bases, with 18 bases between them. The CDR3 spells CASSPSSGREHGYTF. CDR3 nucleotide sequence: TGTGCCAGCAGCCCATCCTCGGGCAGGGAACATGGCTACACCTTC.

The CDR3 protein is CASSQDGQGIDGYTF. The CDR3 coding sequence is TGCGCCAGCAGCCAAGATGGGCAGGGGATCGATGGCTACACCTTC. The chain couples TRBV4-1 to TRBJ1-2; TRBD1 might be the D (6 bases). V was trimmed by 0 bases and J by 6 bases, leaving 14 bases between them. This CDR3 is built from 15 residues. CDR1 MGHRA and CDR2 YSYEKL come from the germline V gene.

The chain joins TRBV4-1 to TRBJ1-1, with D perhaps matching TRBD1 (6 bases). The V gene lost 3 bases and the J gene lost 0 bases, with 11 bases spanning the gap. Per germline, CDR1 MGHRA and CDR2 YSYEKL. The CDR3 has 15 amino acids. This CDR3 is CASSHPDSLNTEAFF. The CDR3 coding sequence is TGCGCCAGCAGCCACCCGGACAGTCTGAACACTGAAGCTTTCTTT.

The gene calls are TRBV5-5 and TRBJ2-5; 8 bases map to TRBD2. With V trimmed by 5 bases and J by 2 bases, 8 bases remained unmatched. The CDR3 is 15 amino acids. The V gene's germline CDR1 is SGHKS and CDR2 YYEKEE (reference sequence). The CDR3 protein is CASSYTSGLQETQYF. CDR3 coding DNA: TGTGCCAGCAGTTATACTAGCGGACTACAAGAGACCCAGTACTTC.

The CDR3 DNA reads TGTGCCAGCAGTTTAGCTGGGGTCCCAGATACGCAGTATTTT. Residues: CASSLAGVPDTQYF. This rearrangement joins TRBV27 to TRBJ2-3; D is unclear. CDR3 size: 14 residues. Germline V CDR1 and CDR2: MNHEY, SMNVEV (reference sequence). Between the trimmed V and J ends, which lost 2 bases and 4 bases, there was a span of 10 bases.